This T cell receptor (beta chain) was sequenced for a study of T cell repertoires in cytomegalovirus infection. Whole-study findings and limits: The cumulative frequency of public TCR beta families distinguished individuals who carried CMV together with the relevant HLA. HLA-C-restricted, CMV-specific TCR beta clonotypes were dominant ex vivo.

There are 12 residues in the CDR3. The V and J ends lost 5 bases and 3 bases respectively, with 7 bases between them. CDR1 and CDR2 (germline): SGHNT, YENEEA. This clonotype was counted between two and nine times. What it binds is not known. In TCRdb, the reads were re-called with MiXCR into one record per CDR3 protein. This sample has about 270,000 distinct CDR3 sequences, with 22% found just once. The sequences come from cultured PBMCs, collected from culture after CMV antigen stimulation. This receptor was obtained from a human donor in good health (CMV status not recorded). Some clones in this sample may be carry-over from other donors' samples. V is TRBV11-3 and J is TRBJ1-1, with D unclear. The CDR3 region has the DNA TGTGCCAGCAGCACGACGGACACTGAAGCTTTCTTT. This codes for CASSTTDTEAFF.